This is a list of T cell receptor beta chains from one sample in a study of CD8+ T cells in alopecia areata. Clones were sequenced by immunoSEQ multiplex PCR, and TCRdb holds only the in-frame ones, with some missing. The sample includes roughly 180,000 clones, approximately 49% of them seen just once. Sequencing was performed on CD8+ T cells sorted from blood, taken at week 52, from a patient treated with tofacitinib. All receptors derive from a human donor with alopecia areata. The CDR3 runs from the conserved cysteine through the conserved F or W. The order of the fields is D gene, V gene, J gene, clone size, CDR3 protein, CDR3 DNA. A D gene is named only where the DNA matches it firmly. Expanded clones get a size class; other rows say once, few or many, or leave the size out.

.	TRBV19	TRBJ2-1	few	CASSTRGPYNEQFF	TGTGCCAGTAGTACCCGGGGCCCTTACAATGAGCAGTTCTTC
TRBD1	TRBV29-1	TRBJ1-1	.	CSAVGQVNTEAFF	TGCAGCGCTGTGGGACAGGTGAACACTGAAGCTTTCTTT
.	TRBV2	TRBJ1-1	.	CASSEEGSTEAFF	TGTGCCAGCAGTGAGGAAGGGAGTACTGAAGCTTTCTTT
.	TRBV19	TRBJ1-5	once	CASSAGLYSNQPQHF	TGTGCCAGTAGTGCGGGACTGTATAGCAATCAGCCCCAGCATTTT
.	TRBV14	TRBJ2-1	.	CASSQRAGIGEQFF	TGTGCCAGCAGCCAACGGGCAGGGATCGGTGAGCAGTTCTTC
.	TRBV30	TRBJ2-5	.	CACHRTVGETQYF	TGTGCCTGCCATCGGACGGTAGGAGAGACCCAGTACTTC
.	TRBV6-5	TRBJ2-5	.	CASSYGQGGETQYF	TGTGCCAGCAGTTACGGGCAGGGCGGGGAGACCCAGTACTTC
.	TRBV27	TRBJ1-1	few	CASSLISYTEAFF	TGTGCCAGCAGTCTCATCTCGTACACTGAAGCTTTCTTT
.	TRBV5-1	TRBJ1-1	.	CASSLRGNTEAFF	TGCGCCAGCAGCCTCAGGGGAAACACTGAAGCTTTCTTT
TRBD1	TRBV2	TRBJ1-4	.	CASSADRGINEKLFF	TGTGCCAGCAGTGCCGACAGGGGGATTAATGAAAAACTGTTTTTT
.	TRBV13	TRBJ2-1	few	CASSLARAEQFF	TGTGCCAGCAGCTTAGCGCGGGCTGAGCAGTTCTTC